This T cell receptor (beta chain) is from a study of cytomegalovirus exposure and HLA in healthy donors. Notes on the study in general: Using a false discovery rate of 0.05, a later analysis showed that 15,000 to 20,000 TCR beta sequences were associated with HLA alleles. There were 150 or so TCR beta chains listed as cytomegalovirus-associated.

Both 60 Vbeta primers and 13 Jbeta primers went into the PCR. Sequenced by immunoSEQ multiplex PCR; TCRdb stores in-frame clones only, minus some. The sample lists 100,000 to 150,000 clones; about 81% were seen once. Turning to this clone: The antigen remains undetermined.

CDR1 is LNHDA, CDR2 SQIVND, per germline (reference sequence). The length of the CDR3 is 16 residues. V gave up 5 bases and J gave up 5 bases; unmatched junction bases: 9. The TCR comes from a woman aged 30 to 39 in good health and CMV-seronegative. Material: PBMCs. This rearrangement joins TRBV19 to TRBJ2-5, with 12 bases identical to TRBD2. The CDR3 nucleotides are TGTGCCAGTAGTTCGACGACTAGCGGGAGAGGGGAGACCCAGTACTTC. This codes for CASSSTTSGRGETQYF.